Each of the 8 T cell receptor beta chains below was sequenced from the same sample in a study of shared clonotypes between healthy human individuals. Produced via immunoSEQ multiplex PCR; TCRdb's table is partial and in-frame only. The repertoire holds fewer than 400,000 clones, with less than 85% as singletons. Sequenced material: memory CD4+ T cells sorted from blood. Subset reported: CD45RA-negative fraction. Every receptor here comes from a young man in good health.

The chain combines TRBV5-5 with TRBJ2-1; D might be TRBD2 (6 bases). With 3 bases removed from V and 2 bases from J, the gap between germline ends came to 15 bases. The CDR3 is made up of 16 amino acids. Per germline, CDR1 SGHKS and CDR2 YYEKEE (reference sequence). The CDR3 DNA reads as TGTGCCAGCAGCTCGCGGGGCGGGACCGCCTACAATGAGCAGTTCTTC. It is translated as CASSSRGGTAYNEQFF.

This chain joins TRBV25-1 and TRBJ1-1, with D possibly TRBD1 on 6 matching bases. This CDR3 contains 12 residues. CDR1 is MGHDK, CDR2 SYGVNS, per germline. V was shortened by 6 bases and J by 8 bases, with 13 bases between the two germline ends. CDR3 protein: CASRALRGEAFF. The CDR3 bases are TGTGCCAGCAGGGCCCTCAGGGGAGAAGCTTTCTTT.

Comment on this clone: This may stem from a read error, because a much larger clone lies one nucleotide away. The chain carries TRBV5-5 and TRBJ2-2; 8 bases are a match to TRBD1. In germline, CDR1 is SGHKS, CDR2 YYEKEE (reference sequence). The junction had 2 bases not matched to a gene; V was cut back by 2 bases and J by 2 bases. The CDR3 consists of 15 residues. CDR3 region: CASSLGTGNTGELFF. In DNA form, the CDR3 reads TGTGCCAGCAGCTTAGGGACAGGCAACACCGGGGAGCTGTTTTTT.

The count of this clone is one. The gene calls are TRBV28 and TRBJ1-1, with D unresolved. The CDR3 loop spans 16 amino acids. Deletions cut 5 bases from V and 5 bases from J, with 21 bases between. Germline CDR1 reads MDHEN; CDR2 reads SYDVKM. This CDR3 is CASSPTPGLKVTEAFF. DNA for the CDR3: TGTGCCAGCAGTCCAACCCCGGGCCTAAAGGTTACTGAAGCTTTCTTT.

The CDR3 nucleotides read TGTGCCAGCAGTGCAATACGCAATCAGCCCCAGCATTTT. This sequence encodes CASSAIRNQPQHF. The V gene is TRBV6-1, the J gene TRBJ1-5; D unclear. This CDR3 is built from 13 residues. The germline CDR1 and CDR2 sequences are MNHNS and SASEGT. The ends were cut back, 4 bases at V and 2 bases at J, with 6 bases in the middle.

The genes are TRBV28 and TRBJ2-3, with 8 bases matching TRBD2. V dropped 2 bases and J dropped 2; count of bases not matched to a gene: 6. Germline lookup yields CDR1 MDHEN and CDR2 SYDVKM. The CDR3 is 16 amino acids. CDR3 nucleotides: TGTGCCAGCAGTTTACGTTTGGGACTAGTCACAGATACGCAGTATTTT. Its translation: CASSLRLGLVTDTQYF. The whole variable domain, filled in from reference TRBV28 and TRBJ2-3, reads DVKVTQSSRYLVKRTGEKVFLECVQDMDHENMFWYRQDPGLGLRLIYFSYDVKMKEKGDIPEGYSVSREKKERFSLILESASTNQTSMYLCASSLRLGLVTDTQYFGPGTRLTVL.

V gene TRBV2 combines with J gene TRBJ1-5; no firm D call. CDR1 is SNHLY and CDR2 is FYNNEI in the germline V gene. This CDR3 is built from 14 residues. Trimming removed 2 bases at V and 7 bases at J, with 12 bases between. The CDR3 DNA is TGTGCCAGCAGTGAACAGGCCCTGGGACAGCCCCAGCATTTT. It specifies CASSEQALGQPQHF.

The table lists this clone with a few counts. The chain is built from TRBV27 and TRBJ2-1; TRBD2 aligns across 12 bases. CDR1 is MNHEY and CDR2 is SMNVEV in the germline V gene (reference sequence). Germline trimming cut 7 bases from V and 5 bases from J; bases unmatched to any gene: 6. The CDR3 sequence is 15 residues long. The CDR3 region has the DNA TGTGCCAGCACCAGGACTAGCGGGACTCACAATGAGCAGTTCTTC. Encoded protein: CASTRTSGTHNEQFF.